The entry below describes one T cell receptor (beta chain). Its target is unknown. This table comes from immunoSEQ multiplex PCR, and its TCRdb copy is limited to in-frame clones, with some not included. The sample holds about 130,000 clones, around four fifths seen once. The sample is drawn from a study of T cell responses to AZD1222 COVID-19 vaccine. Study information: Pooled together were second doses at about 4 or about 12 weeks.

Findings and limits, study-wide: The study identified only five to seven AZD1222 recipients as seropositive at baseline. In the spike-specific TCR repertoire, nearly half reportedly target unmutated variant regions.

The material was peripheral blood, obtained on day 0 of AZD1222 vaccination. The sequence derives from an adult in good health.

As DNA, the CDR3 is TGTGCCAGCAGTGACTACCCCTTTCACAGGGATGCCTACAATGAGCAGTTCTTC. It codes for CASSDYPFHRDAYNEQFF. The rearrangement links TRBV6-4 to TRBJ2-1; D might be TRBD1 (6 bases). The germline V gene encodes CDR1 MRHNA and CDR2 SNTAGT. This CDR3 spans 18 amino acids. V shed 1 base and J shed 2 bases, with 18 bases lying between them.